These T cell receptor beta chains were read from a single sample in a study of T cell responses to AZD1222 COVID-19 vaccine. TCRdb's copy holds only in-frame clones and misses some; the assay was immunoSEQ multiplex PCR. This sample carries 95,000 to 100,000 clones, approximately 86% of them seen once, and the ten largest clones take around 1.5%. This specimen consisted of peripheral blood, obtained on day 0 of AZD1222 vaccination. Source of these receptors: an adult in good health. Both conserved end residues are part of each CDR3. A D gene is named only where the DNA matches it firmly.

D gene: .; J gene: TRBJ1-1; V gene: TRBV5-1; CDR3 protein: CASSIDLMNTEAFF; CDR3 DNA: TGCGCCAGCAGCATCGACCTAATGAACACTGAAGCTTTCTTT
D gene: TRBD1; J gene: TRBJ1-1; V gene: TRBV7-2; CDR3 protein: CASSLAGQGSAFF; CDR3 DNA: TGTGCCAGCAGCTTAGCGGGACAGGGGTCCGCTTTCTTT
D gene: .; J gene: TRBJ2-2; V gene: TRBV7-2; CDR3 protein: CASSYTSSSGELFF; CDR3 DNA: TGTGCCAGCAGCTATACTAGCAGCTCCGGGGAGCTGTTTTTT
D gene: TRBD1; J gene: TRBJ2-4; V gene: TRBV19; CDR3 protein: CASSIDRTGQSAKNIQYF; CDR3 DNA: TGTGCCAGTAGTATAGATCGGACAGGGCAGTCGGCCAAAAACATTCAGTACTTC
D gene: TRBD2; J gene: TRBJ2-1; V gene: TRBV3-1/TRBV3-2; CDR3 protein: CASSQDVAGGYNEQFF; CDR3 DNA: TGTGCCAGCAGCCAAGATGTAGCGGGGGGCTACAATGAGCAGTTCTTC
D gene: .; J gene: TRBJ1-2; V gene: TRBV11-2; CDR3 protein: CASSSTVAGTNYGYTF; CDR3 DNA: TGTGCCAGCAGCTCAACCGTGGCAGGGACCAACTATGGCTACACCTTC
D gene: .; J gene: TRBJ1-1; V gene: TRBV4-3; CDR3 protein: CASKPEQNTEAFF; CDR3 DNA: TGCGCCAGCAAACCGGAACAGAACACTGAAGCTTTCTTT
D gene: .; J gene: TRBJ1-1; V gene: TRBV18; CDR3 protein: CASSLGQRGAEAFF; CDR3 DNA: TGTGCCAGCTCATTAGGACAACGTGGTGCTGAAGCTTTCTTT
D gene: .; J gene: TRBJ1-5; V gene: TRBV27; CDR3 protein: CASSLGSSNQPQHF; CDR3 DNA: TGTGCCAGCAGTTTAGGCAGTAGCAATCAGCCCCAGCATTTT
D gene: .; J gene: TRBJ2-3; V gene: TRBV11-3; CDR3 protein: CASSSPGTDTQYF; CDR3 DNA: TGTGCCAGCAGCTCCCCGGGGACAGATACGCAGTATTTT
D gene: TRBD1; J gene: TRBJ2-5; V gene: TRBV12-3/TRBV12-4; CDR3 protein: CASGTGFQETQYF; CDR3 DNA: TGTGCCAGCGGGACAGGGTTCCAAGAGACCCAGTACTTC
D gene: TRBD2; J gene: TRBJ2-7; V gene: TRBV20-1; CDR3 protein: CSASSGLGSYEQYF; CDR3 DNA: TGCAGTGCTAGTAGCGGGCTCGGCTCCTACGAGCAGTACTTC
D gene: .; J gene: TRBJ2-3; V gene: TRBV5-1; CDR3 protein: CASHDPQGGDTQYF; CDR3 DNA: TGCGCCAGCCATGACCCCCAGGGGGGAGATACGCAGTATTTT
D gene: TRBD2; J gene: TRBJ2-1; V gene: TRBV7-8; CDR3 protein: CASSLQREAYNEQFF; CDR3 DNA: TGTGCCAGCAGCTTACAGCGGGAGGCCTACAATGAGCAGTTCTTC
D gene: .; J gene: TRBJ1-3; V gene: TRBV28; CDR3 protein: CASSGVANYYSSGNTIYF; CDR3 DNA: TGTGCCAGCTCGGGGGTAGCCAATTACTACTCCTCTGGAAACACCATATATTTT
D gene: TRBD1; J gene: TRBJ1-1; V gene: TRBV28; CDR3 protein: CASSLPLGQREAFF; CDR3 DNA: TGTGCCAGCAGTTTACCCCTGGGACAGCGTGAAGCTTTCTTT
D gene: TRBD1; J gene: TRBJ2-7; V gene: TRBV5-5; CDR3 protein: CASSPWDRPYEQYF; CDR3 DNA: TGTGCCAGCAGCCCCTGGGACAGACCCTACGAGCAGTACTTC
D gene: .; J gene: TRBJ1-1; V gene: TRBV7-2; CDR3 protein: CASSSSYRATEAFF; CDR3 DNA: TGTGCCAGCAGCTCATCTTACAGAGCCACCGAAGCTTTCTTT
D gene: .; J gene: TRBJ1-2; V gene: TRBV11-2; CDR3 protein: CASSQLRGAHGYGYTF; CDR3 DNA: TGTGCCAGCAGCCAGCTGAGGGGGGCACACGGCTATGGCTACACCTTC
D gene: .; J gene: TRBJ2-1; V gene: TRBV19; CDR3 protein: CASSILYSTGSNEQFF; CDR3 DNA: TGTGCCAGTAGTATCCTATATTCTACAGGGAGTAATGAGCAGTTCTTC
D gene: .; J gene: TRBJ2-7; V gene: TRBV4-2; CDR3 protein: CASSQGLSFEQYF; CDR3 DNA: TGTGCCAGCAGCCAAGGGCTATCCTTCGAGCAGTACTTC
D gene: .; J gene: TRBJ1-2; V gene: TRBV6-1; CDR3 protein: CASSEAGDRNYGYTF; CDR3 DNA: TGTGCCAGCAGTGAAGCGGGAGACAGGAACTATGGCTACACCTTC
D gene: .; J gene: TRBJ2-1; V gene: TRBV11-3; CDR3 protein: CASSRVGDGDSYNEQFF; CDR3 DNA: TGTGCCAGCAGCCGGGTTGGGGACGGAGACTCCTACAATGAGCAGTTCTTC
D gene: TRBD2; J gene: TRBJ2-7; V gene: TRBV7-8; CDR3 protein: CASSILGLAGYEQYF; CDR3 DNA: TGTGCCAGCAGCATCCTGGGACTAGCGGGATACGAGCAGTACTTC
D gene: .; J gene: TRBJ1-6; V gene: TRBV28; CDR3 protein: CARGGNNSPLHF; CDR3 DNA: TGTGCCCGGGGGGGGAATAATTCACCCCTCCACTTT
D gene: .; J gene: TRBJ2-3; V gene: TRBV5-1; CDR3 protein: CASSPGVTDTQYF; CDR3 DNA: TGCGCCAGCAGCCCCGGGGTCACAGATACGCAGTATTTT